The present TCR beta chain was sequenced within a study of cytomegalovirus exposure and HLA in healthy donors. Points from the study as a whole: In a later analysis, the majority of CMV-associated beta chains seemingly showed HLA restriction. CMV serostatus was the only immune exposure information that was available.

The CDR3 has 15 residues. V shed 2 bases and J 6 bases; nucleotides not matched to a gene: 7. Germline loops: CDR1 SGHAT, CDR2 FQDESV (reference sequence). 13 Jbeta primers and 60 Vbeta primers were used for the PCR. Libraries were prepared by immunoSEQ multiplex PCR; TCRdb keeps only in-frame clonotypes and omits some of them. The sample includes around 150,000 clones, 66% of them seen just once. This clone was observed once. Its matching antigen is unknown. The chain recombines TRBV11-1 with TRBJ2-7, with TRBD2 matching over 10 bases. The source material was PBMCs. The receptor was isolated from a woman aged 55-70 years in good health and CMV-seronegative. CDR3 DNA: TGTGCCAGCAGCTTACTAGCGGGGGTACCAACCGAGCAGTACTTC. Translating it yields CASSLLAGVPTEQYF. The whole variable domain, remainder taken from reference TRBV11-1 and TRBJ2-7, is EAEVAQSPRYKITEKSQAVAFWCDPISGHATLYWYRQILGQGPELLVQFQDESVVDDSQLPKDRFSAERLKGVDSTLKIQPAELGDSAMYLCASSLLAGVPTEQYFGPGTRLTVT.